This T cell receptor beta chain was sequenced in a study of shared clonotypes between healthy human individuals. Execution of the assay was at deep level. Here immunoSEQ multiplex PCR was the method, and the copy in TCRdb shows in-frame clones only, minus some. The repertoire holds approximately 650,000 clones, with 95% as singletons. This clone is a singleton in its sample. It was CD45RO-negative cells, positively selected for CCR7, that made up naive CD8 cells, with terminally differentiated effector memory CD45RA+ cells excluded. Donors were Caucasian adults residing in Nashville, Tennessee, USA. Sequencing was done on a sample of naive CD8+ T cells sorted from blood. The TCR comes from a woman aged 25 to 39 in good health.

The DNA for the CDR3 is TGTGCCAGCAGTGGATCAATTTCGGGTCAGCCCCAGCATTTT. Its protein product is CASSGSISGQPQHF. The genes are TRBV2 and TRBJ1-5; unclear D gene. Germline assignment: CDR1 SNHLY and CDR2 FYNNEI. Trimming removed 4 bases at V and 6 bases at J, with 13 bases between. The CDR3 spans 14 residues.